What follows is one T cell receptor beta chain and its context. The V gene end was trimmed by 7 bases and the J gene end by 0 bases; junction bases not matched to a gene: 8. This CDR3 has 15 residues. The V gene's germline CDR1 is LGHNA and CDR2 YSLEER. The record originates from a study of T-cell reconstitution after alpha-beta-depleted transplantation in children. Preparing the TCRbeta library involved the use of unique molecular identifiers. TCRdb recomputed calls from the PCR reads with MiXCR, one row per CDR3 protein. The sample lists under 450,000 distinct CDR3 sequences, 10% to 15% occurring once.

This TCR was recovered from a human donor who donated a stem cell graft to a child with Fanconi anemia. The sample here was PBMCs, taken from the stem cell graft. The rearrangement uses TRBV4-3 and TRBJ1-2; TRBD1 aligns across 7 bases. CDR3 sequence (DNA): TGCGCCAGCAAGATTGACAGGGCGACTAACTATGGCTACACCTTC. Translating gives CASKIDRATNYGYTF.